This T cell receptor (beta chain) was retrieved from a study of blood T cell repertoires in COVID-19. Study-wide context: COVID-19 samples collected from the United States, Italy and Spain covered acute and convalescent phases. PBMCs, B-cell-depleted T cells, or T cells were the source of the cDNA or gDNA that made up the material.

In the source study's methods: For nucleated cells, counts were estimated from reference gene primer amplification. Assay used: immunoSEQ multiplex PCR; TCRdb lists only in-frame clones, some missing. The D gene and trimming were derived from the DNA, and the V and J assignments and clone size from that table. The repertoire includes some 150,000 clones, around 80% of them detected once, and 5% sits in the top ten. The CDR3 totals 15 residues. CDR1 LNHDA and CDR2 SQIVND come from the germline V gene (reference sequence). Trimming pared 3 bases from V and 7 bases from J, leaving 16 bases between. This clone was detected only a few times.

The TCR originated in a woman aged 45-59 years with acute or convalescent COVID-19. The chain employs TRBV19 and TRBJ1-5; perhaps TRBD1 as D (6 bases). The sequenced sample was peripheral blood. As DNA, the CDR3 is TGTGCCAGTAGTATGGGTGGGGGGGCACGGCAGCCCCAGCATTTT. Translation gives CASSMGGGARQPQHF.